The text below deals with one TCR beta chain. What it binds is not known. This record belongs to a study of vaccination effects on CD4 cells after COVID-19. This CDR3 has 16 amino acids. V was shortened by 7 bases and J by 0 bases, with 16 bases between the two germline ends. Germline values: CDR1 MNHNY, CDR2 SVGAGI (reference sequence). In the ViraFEST assay, antigen-specific CD4+ clonotypes were identified by expansion after peptide-pool stimulation. Isolation of CD4+ T cells took place after ten to eleven days of culture. The assay was immunoSEQ multiplex PCR, and TCRdb's table has in-frame clones only and misses some. The table has under 80,000 clones, approximately 81% seen once.

This TCR derives from a human donor who received a COVID-19 vaccine. The material was CD4+ T cells from PBMCs cultured with HCoV-229E spike peptides, obtained before COVID-19 vaccination. The chain uses TRBV6-6 and TRBJ1-3, with D possibly matching TRBD1 (6 bases). This chain's CDR3 is CASNKQGHSSGNTIYF. The CDR3, as DNA: TGTGCCAGCAATAAACAGGGCCACAGCTCTGGAAACACCATATATTTT.